Listed below are T cell receptor beta chains from one sample, sequenced in a study of blood T cell repertoires in COVID-19. The repertoire was sequenced with immunoSEQ multiplex PCR; TCRdb's copy has only in-frame clones and lacks some. Found here are 100,000 to 150,000 clones, about 86% of them singletons; the top ten hold 16%. Sample: peripheral blood. These receptors originate from a woman between 45 and 65 years old with acute or convalescent COVID-19. The CDR3 runs from the conserved cysteine through the conserved F or W. Fields, in order: D gene, J gene, V gene, clone size, CDR3 length, CDR3 DNA, CDR3 protein. The D gene is left open where the match is weak. A row's size may be missing; if present it is once, few, many or a size class.

- TRBJ1-2 TRBV2 - 13 TGTGCCAGCAGTCACGACACCTCTTATGGCTACACCTTC CASSHDTSYGYTF
- TRBJ2-2 TRBV18 few 16 TGTGCCAGCTCACCACCGCCAGGGTCGAACACCGGGGAGCTGTTTTTT CASSPPPGSNTGELFF
- TRBJ1-3 TRBV5-1 - 15 TGCGCCAGCAGTCCGAACATTTTGTCTGGAAACACCATATATTTT CASSPNILSGNTIYF
TRBD1 TRBJ1-1 TRBV18 - 15 TGTGCCAGCTCAAGCGGGACAGGGCTTAGTACTGAAGCTTTCTTT CASSSGTGLSTEAFF
TRBD1 TRBJ2-7 TRBV15 - 14 TGTGCCACCAGCTCTAGGACAGGGGTTGGCGAGCAGTACTTC CATSSRTGVGEQYF
- TRBJ1-2 TRBV2 - 12 TGTGCCAGCAGTGAGAGACTTAATAGCTACACCTTC CASSERLNSYTF
TRBD1 TRBJ1-3 TRBV9 - 15 TGTGCCAGCAGCCCGCGGACAGGGGGCGGAAACACCATATATTTT CASSPRTGGGNTIYF
TRBD2 TRBJ2-3 TRBV7-3 - 17 TGTGCCAGCAGCTTCGGGGCGGCGGGGGGGCCCCAAGATACGCAGTATTTT CASSFGAAGGPQDTQYF
- TRBJ1-4 TRBV5-6 - 14 TGTGCCAGCAGCCCTGGGCCAGGGATTGAAAAACTGTTTTTT CASSPGPGIEKLFF
TRBD1 TRBJ1-6 TRBV6-1 - 18 TGTGCCAGCAGTGAAGCCAGGGGGCGCGGATTGGGGAATTCACCCCTCCACTTT CASSEARGRGLGNSPLHF
TRBD1 TRBJ2-7 TRBV4-2 - 14 TGTGCCAGCAGCCAGGGACAGGGAGACTACGAGCAGTACTTC CASSQGQGDYEQYF
- TRBJ2-1 TRBV2 once 19 TGTGCCAGCAGTGATTGGGCAGGGTGGGCGATGGACTCCTACAATGAGCAGTTCTTC CASSDWAGWAMDSYNEQFF
TRBD1 TRBJ1-6 TRBV5-6 - 15 TGTGCCAGCAGCTTGAGGACAGGGAGCGGTTCACCCCTCCACTTT CASSLRTGSGSPLHF
TRBD1 TRBJ1-1 TRBV6-5 - 15 TGTGCCAGCGGCCGGGACAGGGGAGGTTTCACTGAAGCTTTCTTT CASGRDRGGFTEAFF
- TRBJ2-1 TRBV19 - 12 TGTGCCAGTAGTACGCAGGGCTATGAGCAGTTCTTC CASSTQGYEQFF
- TRBJ2-7 TRBV20-1 once 11 TGCAGTGCCAGTACAGGGTACGAGCAGTACTTC CSASTGYEQYF
- TRBJ2-5 TRBV5-5 - 13 TGTGCCAGCAGCTTGGATATAAAAGAGACCCAGTACTTC CASSLDIKETQYF
- TRBJ1-4 TRBV5-1 - 16 TGCGCCAGCAGCCCGAGGCAGGGGAGCCTTAATGAAAAACTGTTTTTT CASSPRQGSLNEKLFF
TRBD1 TRBJ1-1 TRBV18 - 17 TGTGCCAGCTCGTATCTACAGAACAGGGGCCTGAACACTGAAGCTTTCTTT CASSYLQNRGLNTEAFF
TRBD1 TRBJ1-2 TRBV12-3/TRBV12-4 - 13 TGTGCCAGCAGCCTGGACAGGGGCTATGGCTACACCTTC CASSLDRGYGYTF
TRBD1 TRBJ2-7 TRBV24-1 many 12 TGTGCCACCAGTCGGACAGGGGGCGAGCAGTACTTC CATSRTGGEQYF
TRBD1 TRBJ1-5 TRBV5-8 - 18 TGTGCCAGCAGAAACAGGGGGCTAGAAGAATCAAGCAATCAGCCCCAGCATTTT CASRNRGLEESSNQPQHF
TRBD1 TRBJ1-1 TRBV5-1 - 14 TGCGCCAGCAGCGGGACAGGGGTGGGCACTGAAGCTTTCTTT CASSGTGVGTEAFF
TRBD1 TRBJ1-3 TRBV3-1/TRBV3-2 - 15 TGTGCCAGCAGTCAGACAGGGGGCTCTGGAAACACCATATATTTT CASSQTGGSGNTIYF